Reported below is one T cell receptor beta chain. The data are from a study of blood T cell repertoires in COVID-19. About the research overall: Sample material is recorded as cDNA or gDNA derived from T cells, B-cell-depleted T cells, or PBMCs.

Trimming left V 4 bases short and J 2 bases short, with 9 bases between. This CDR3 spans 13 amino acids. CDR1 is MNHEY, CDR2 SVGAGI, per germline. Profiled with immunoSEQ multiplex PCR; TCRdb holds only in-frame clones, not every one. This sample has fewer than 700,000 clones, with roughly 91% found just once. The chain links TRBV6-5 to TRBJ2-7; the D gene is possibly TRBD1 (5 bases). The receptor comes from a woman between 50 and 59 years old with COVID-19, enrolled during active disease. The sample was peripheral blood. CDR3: CASSSGRAYEQYF. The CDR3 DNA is TGTGCCAGCAGTTCGGGCAGGGCCTACGAGCAGTACTTC.